These 31 T cell receptor beta chains came from one sample sequenced in a study of PD-1 blockade in classical Hodgkin lymphoma. The repertoire was sequenced with immunoSEQ multiplex PCR; TCRdb's copy has only in-frame clones and lacks some. Among 17,000 or so clones listed, around 65% were seen once. Time point denoted: cycle 4 day 1 (C4D1), after 6 weeks of nivolumab. All the patients suffered relapse after autologous stem cell transplantation, and brentuximab vedotin exposure differed. Sequenced here: peripheral blood mononuclear cells (PBMCs), sampled before the fourth cycle of nivolumab. The receptor source for this set is a human donor with classical Hodgkin lymphoma.

The genes are TRBV5-3 and TRBJ1-2, with 8 bases lining up with TRBD1. TRBV5-3 is designated an ORF whose function remains uncertain. Trimming cost V 1 base and J 3 bases; bases outside gene matches: 11. CDR3 length equals 17 residues. The chain's CDR3 is CARSLPRQDREDYGYTF. Here the CDR3 DNA reads TGTGCCAGAAGCTTGCCCAGACAGGACAGGGAGGACTATGGCTACACCTTC.

The genes are TRBV18 and TRBJ2-2, with a tentative D call TRBD1 (5 bases). The germline V gene encodes CDR1 KGHSH and CDR2 LQKENI. This CDR3 is 15 amino acids long. V was trimmed by 8 bases and J by 2 bases, leaving 15 bases between them. This chain's CDR3 is CASQPAGSNTGELFF. The DNA for the CDR3 is TGTGCCAGCCAACCGGCAGGGTCCAACACCGGGGAGCTGTTTTTT. The full variable domain, with the rest looked up from reference TRBV18 and TRBJ2-2, is NAGVMQNPRHLVRRRGQEARLRCSPMKGHSHVYWYRQLPEEGLKFMVYLQKENIIDESGMPKERFSAEFPKEGPSILRIQQVVRGDSAAYFCASQPAGSNTGELFFGEGSRLTVL.

The chain joins TRBV21-1 to TRBJ2-5; whether TRBD1, the table's D call, matches the DNA was not checked. TRBV21-1 is deemed a pseudogene. This CDR3 is built from 17 residues. The CDR3 region has the DNA TGTGCCAGCAGCAAAGAGCCCCCGTATGGGGGCATGGAGACCCAGTACTTC. Translation gives CASSKEPPYGGMETQYF.

The chain uses TRBV9 and TRBJ2-7, with D perhaps TRBD1 or TRBD2 (5 bases each). Per germline, CDR1 SGDLS and CDR2 YYNGEE. V shed 0 bases and J shed 4 bases, with 14 bases lying between them. The CDR3 loop spans 15 amino acids. DNA for the CDR3: TGTGCCAGCAGCGTAGAGGCCGGGACGCATTACGAGCAGTACTTC. Translated, it gives CASSVEAGTHYEQYF.

Worth noting for this clone: Within the sample, other DNA sequences also encode this same CDR3. J is TRBJ2-3 and V is TRBV14; the D is unclear. The CDR3 is made up of 13 amino acids. Between the trimmed V and J ends, which lost 0 bases and 4 bases, there was a span of 5 bases. Germline values: CDR1 SGHDN, CDR2 FVKESK. The CDR3 DNA follows: TGTGCCAGCAGCCAAGATAATTCAGATACGCAGTATTTT. It yields the protein CASSQDNSDTQYF. Variable domain in full (rest from reference TRBV14 and TRBJ2-3): EAGVTQFPSHSVIEKGQTVTLRCDPISGHDNLYWYRRVMGKEIKFLLHFVKESKQDESGMPNNRFLAERTGGTYSTLKVQPAELEDSGVYFCASSQDNSDTQYFGPGTRLTVL.

This clone was seen only once. The chain carries TRBV27 and TRBJ2-7; 9 nucleotides match TRBD1. CDR3 size: 14 residues. The germline V gene encodes CDR1 MNHEY and CDR2 SMNVEV (reference sequence). Trimming removed 6 bases from V and 0 bases from J; junction bases left unmatched: 3. This CDR3 reads CASRGTGSSYEQYF. The CDR3 coding sequence is TGTGCCAGCAGGGGGACAGGGAGCTCCTACGAGCAGTACTTC.

The chain couples TRBV27 to TRBJ2-6; TRBD1 agrees at 7 bases. Unmatched junction bases numbered 6, after V lost 5 bases and J lost 2 bases. The CDR3 spans 16 residues. CDR1 is MNHEY, CDR2 SMNVEV, per germline (reference sequence). The CDR3 is CASSPQGQAGANVLTF. The CDR3 DNA reads as TGTGCCAGCAGTCCTCAAGGACAGGCTGGGGCCAACGTCCTGACTTTC.

The chain links TRBV5-5 to TRBJ2-7, with 7 bases matching TRBD1. The V segment lost 4 bases and the J segment 0 bases; nucleotides outside the gene matches: 4. Germline CDR1 is SGHKS and CDR2 is YYEKEE (reference sequence). This CDR3 has 14 amino acids. CDR3 DNA: TGTGCCAGCAGCCGGGGACAGAGCTCCTACGAGCAGTACTTC. It encodes CASSRGQSSYEQYF.

This clone was picked up a small number of times. This rearrangement joins TRBV27 to TRBJ2-2; D ambiguous. This CDR3 contains 12 residues. The V gene's germline CDR1 is MNHEY and CDR2 SMNVEV (reference sequence). Trimming left V 2 bases short and J 7 bases short, with 5 bases between. This CDR3 reads CASSLISGELFF. The CDR3 bases are TGTGCCAGCAGTTTAATTAGCGGGGAGCTGTTTTTT.

The gene calls are TRBV2 and TRBJ2-5, with 11 nucleotides matching TRBD1. Gene TRBJ2-7 matches the end of the DNA better, so the J call may be wrong. The CDR3 extends over 15 amino acids. CDR1 SNHLY and CDR2 FYNNEI come from the germline V gene. DNA of the CDR3: TGTGCCAGCAGACTAGGGACAGGGGGATCCTACGAGCAGTACTTC. It encodes CASRLGTGGSYEQYF.

This chain joins TRBV27 and TRBJ2-5, with 7 positions matching TRBD1. The end of the DNA is better explained by TRBJ2-7, so the J call may be wrong. Per the germline V gene, CDR1 is MNHEY and CDR2 is SMNVEV (reference sequence). The CDR3 is 17 residues long. The CDR3, as DNA: TGTGCCAGCAGTTTCATTCGGAAGACAGGGATTATCTACGAGCAGTACTTC. Protein product: CASSFIRKTGIIYEQYF.

This clone came up a few times. The V and J genes are TRBV7-9 and TRBJ2-3, with 8 bases lining up with TRBD1. The junction had 6 bases not matched to a gene; V was cut back by 1 base and J by 6 bases. Germline loops: CDR1 SEHNR, CDR2 FQNEAQ (reference sequence). The CDR3 has 15 amino acids. Here the CDR3 reads CASSLGTGPGDTQYF. The CDR3 DNA follows: TGTGCCAGCAGCTTAGGGACAGGGCCGGGGGATACGCAGTATTTT.

CDR3 sequence reads: CASSADPGSITEAFF. CDR3 bases: TGTGCCAGCAGCGCGGACCCCGGGTCAATCACTGAAGCTTTCTTT. J is TRBJ1-1 and V is TRBV11-1, with D unclear. The CDR3 is 15 residues long. V was cut by 5 bases and J by 4 bases, with 17 bases left in between. CDR1 and CDR2 from the germline V gene are SGHAT and FQDESV (reference sequence).

The J gene is TRBJ2-5, the V gene TRBV7-9; perhaps TRBD1 as D (6 bases). V was clipped by 3 bases and J by 5 bases, with 19 bases between them. This CDR3 is built from 16 residues. Germline CDR1 SEHNR, CDR2 FQNEAQ (reference sequence). CDR3 protein: CASSLNQDSSAETQYF. The CDR3 bases are TGTGCCAGCAGCTTGAATCAGGACAGCTCGGCGGAGACCCAGTACTTC.

CDR3 in amino acids: CASGERTSGTGELFF. CDR3 nucleotide sequence: TGTGCTAGTGGCGAGCGGACTAGCGGGACCGGGGAGCTGTTTTTT. The chain carries TRBV12-5 and TRBJ2-2; TRBD2 matches 11 bases. J gave up 5 bases and V 6 bases, and 5 bases lay outside the gene matches. The CDR3 length is 15 residues. CDR1 is LGHNT and CDR2 is FRNRAP in the germline V gene.

The chain recombines TRBV29-1 with TRBJ2-7; 11 nucleotides align to TRBD1. CDR1 is SQVTM, CDR2 ANQGSEA, per germline. This CDR3 region has 14 residues. The ends lost 3 bases at V and 7 bases at J; junction bases unmatched: 8. Here the CDR3 reads CSVEAGTGGYEQYF. CDR3 DNA sequence: TGCAGCGTTGAGGCCGGGACAGGGGGGTATGAGCAGTACTTC.

This clone has just a few counts. This chain uses TRBV11-2 with TRBJ1-6; D might be TRBD1 (5 bases). CDR1 and CDR2 from the germline V gene are SGHAT and FQNNGV. This CDR3 comprises 14 residues. V was trimmed by 5 bases and J by 5 bases, leaving 10 bases between them. The CDR3 region is CASSPGTDNSPLHF. Here the CDR3 DNA reads TGTGCCAGCAGCCCCGGGACGGATAATTCACCCCTCCACTTT.

The rearrangement uses TRBV7-6 and TRBJ2-5, with D hard to call. Germline CDR1 reads SGHVS; CDR2 reads FNYEAQ. The V end lost 5 bases, the J end lost 0 bases, and 4 bases lay between the germline ends. The CDR3 is made up of 12 amino acids. CDR3 region: CASSLNQETQYF. CDR3 DNA: TGTGCCAGCAGCCTAAACCAAGAGACCCAGTACTTC.

This chain links TRBV28 with TRBJ2-5; the match to TRBD2 covers 7 bases. CDR1 is MDHEN, CDR2 SYDVKM, per germline. The CDR3 has 16 amino acids. V lost 3 bases to trimming and J lost 0 bases; unmatched junction nucleotides: 7. CDR3 loop: CASSFRLAVYQETQYF. In DNA form, the CDR3 reads TGTGCCAGCAGTTTTCGGCTAGCGGTGTACCAAGAGACCCAGTACTTC.

The chain joins TRBV7-2 to TRBJ1-2, with D possibly being TRBD1 (5 bases). The germline V and J ends were trimmed by 1 base and 7 bases, with 7 bases remaining between them. The CDR3 runs 12 residues. Germline V lookup: CDR1 SGHTA, CDR2 FQGNSA. The CDR3 nucleotides are TGTGCCAGCAGCTTAGGACAGATTGGCTACACCTTC. Protein product: CASSLGQIGYTF.

This chain connects TRBV5-1 to TRBJ1-2, with 9 nucleotides matching TRBD1. The CDR3 sequence is 15 residues long. Trimming removed 4 bases from V and 4 bases from J; junction bases left unmatched: 8. The germline V gene encodes CDR1 SGHRS and CDR2 YFSETQ. In DNA form, the CDR3 reads TGCGCCAGCAGCACAACGACAGGGGGGATCTATGGCTACACCTTC. Protein sequence: CASSTTTGGIYGYTF.

This clone was counted between two and nine times. The V gene is TRBV5-5, the J gene TRBJ2-3, with 8 bases fitting TRBD2. Per the germline V gene, CDR1 is SGHKS and CDR2 is YYEKEE (reference sequence). Trimming removed 3 bases from V and 2 bases from J; junction bases left unmatched: 8. The CDR3 runs to 16 residues. CDR3 coding DNA: TGTGCCAGCAGCTCGATAGCGGGATACCACACAGATACGCAGTATTTT. Protein product: CASSSIAGYHTDTQYF.

This clone was found a few times. The CDR3 region has the DNA TGTGCCAGTAGTATCAATAAGGGTTATAGCTATGGCTACACCTTC. It yields the protein CASSINKGYSYGYTF. V usage is TRBV19 and J usage is TRBJ1-2; D is uncertain. Trimming pared 3 bases from V and 4 bases from J, leaving 15 bases between. Germline V lookup: CDR1 LNHDA, CDR2 SQIVND (reference sequence). The CDR3 consists of 15 residues. Full variable domain (missing parts from reference TRBV19 and TRBJ1-2): DGGITQSPKYLFRKEGQNVTLSCEQNLNHDAMYWYRQDPGQGLRLIYYSQIVNDFQKGDIAEGYSVSREKKESFPLTVTSAQKNPTAFYLCASSINKGYSYGYTFGSGTRLTVV.

The chain combines TRBV5-1 with TRBJ2-7, with D perhaps TRBD1 (5 bases). Germline CDR1 SGHRS, CDR2 YFSETQ. Trimming pared 5 bases from V and 0 bases from J, leaving 9 bases between. The CDR3 consists of 13 residues. Here the CDR3 DNA reads TGCGCCAGCAGAGACACAGGCTCCTACGAGCAGTACTTC. The encoded protein is CASRDTGSYEQYF.

The J gene is TRBJ2-1, the V gene TRBV9; D ambiguous. Trimming pared 2 bases from V and 8 bases from J, leaving 5 bases between. Looked up from germline, CDR1 is SGDLS and CDR2 is YYNGEE. There are 11 residues in the CDR3. The CDR3 nucleotides are TGTGCCAGCAGCGTGGGTTATGAGCAGTTCTTC. Amino acid sequence: CASSVGYEQFF. The whole variable domain, remainder taken from reference TRBV9 and TRBJ2-1, is DSGVTQTPKHLITATGQRVTLRCSPRSGDLSVYWYQQSLDQGLQFLIQYYNGEERAKGNILERFSAQQFPDLHSELNLSSLELGDSALYFCASSVGYEQFFGPGTRLTVL.

In this sample, this clone turned up a few times. The V and J genes are TRBV11-2 and TRBJ1-1, with D maybe TRBD1 (5 bases). V lost 2 bases and J lost 4, with 8 bases in between. CDR3 length equals 13 residues. Germline lookup yields CDR1 SGHAT and CDR2 FQNNGV. CDR3 bases: TGTGCCAGCAGCTTAAGAAGGGGCACTGAAGCTTTCTTT. Its translation is CASSLRRGTEAFF.

V gene TRBV5-1 combines with J gene TRBJ2-3; D remains ambiguous. Trimming took 9 bases from V and 3 from J, leaving 20 bases between them. Germline assignment: CDR1 SGHRS and CDR2 YFSETQ. The CDR3 is 15 amino acids. CDR3 sequence reads: CATRPGSERTDTQYF. For the CDR3, the DNA is TGCGCCACTCGACCGGGCTCAGAGAGAACAGATACGCAGTATTTT.

The chain employs TRBV25-1 and TRBJ2-1, with 11 bases fitting TRBD1. Germline CDR1 reads MGHDK; CDR2 reads SYGVNS. V was clipped by 1 base and J by 5 bases; unmatched bases: 1. The CDR3 is 15 residues long. The CDR3 DNA is TGTGCCAGCAGTGAATTGGACAGGGGGCACAATGAGCAGTTCTTC. It is translated as CASSELDRGHNEQFF.

This clone is classed as medium-sized. V usage is TRBV4-1 and J usage is TRBJ2-7, with 13 bases aligning to TRBD2. J was trimmed by 3 bases and V by 2 bases; bases with no gene match: 1. Germline V lookup: CDR1 MGHRA, CDR2 YSYEKL. The CDR3 runs 15 residues. The DNA of the CDR3 is TGCGCCAGCAGCCAATGGACTAGCGGGAGCTACGAGCAGTACTTC. Encoded protein: CASSQWTSGSYEQYF.

The chain couples TRBV5-4 to TRBJ2-1; 8 bases fit TRBD1. The CDR3 sequence is 15 residues long. The V gene's germline CDR1 is SGHNT and CDR2 YYREEE (reference sequence). J was trimmed by 8 bases and V by 4 bases; bases with no gene match: 11. CDR3 loop: CASSKDREFGDEQFF. CDR3 in DNA: TGTGCCAGCAGCAAGGACAGGGAATTTGGCGATGAGCAGTTCTTC.

The chain's CDR3 is CASSPPGTGGASEQYF. The CDR3 bases are TGCGCCAGCAGCCCTCCCGGGACAGGGGGCGCCTCCGAGCAGTACTTC. The chain is built from TRBV5-1 and TRBJ2-7; 12 positions match TRBD1. The germline V gene has CDR1 SGHRS and CDR2 YFSETQ. Germline trimming cut 4 bases from V and 6 bases from J; bases unmatched to any gene: 11. There are 16 residues in the CDR3.